This TCR beta chain was identified in a study of T cell repertoires in cytomegalovirus infection. For the study at large: An indication of both CMV infection and matching HLA type came from public TCR beta signatures.

Trimming removed 4 bases at V and 0 bases at J, with 10 bases between. CDR3 length equals 14 residues. Germline CDR1 and CDR2: MNHEY and SVGEGT. General study points: The response measured ex vivo was dominated by TCR beta clonotypes (HLA-C-restricted and CMV-specific).

This clonotype was counted between two and nine times. The target antigen is unknown. TCRdb ran MiXCR on the reads and lists one entry per CDR3 protein. This table has some 940,000 distinct CDR3 sequences, roughly 30% appearing once. The sequence was collected from a human donor in good health (CMV status not recorded). Some clones in this sample may be carry-over from other donors' samples. V usage is TRBV6-2 or TRBV6-3 and J usage is TRBJ2-7; perhaps TRBD1 as D (5 bases). This sample comprised cultured CD8+ T cells from PBMCs, obtained from culture after CMV antigen stimulation. CDR3 in DNA: TGTGCCAGCAGTTGGTCAGGGCGCTCCTACGAGCAGTACGTC. As protein: CASSWSGRSYEQYV.